The rows below give T cell receptor beta chains drawn from one sample of a study of quantifying T cell responses using KT2 cells. Using its own MiXCR run on the UMI-ligation and nested PCR reads, TCRdb lists one record per CDR3 protein. The sample gives tens of thousands of distinct CDR3 sequences, 6% to 8% of which show up once; approximately 14% is in the top ten. Sequenced sample: PBMCs spiked with cells of the T cell clone KT2. The receptors stem from a human donor. Each CDR3 is given with its conserved first and last residue.

CDR3 length | V gene | CDR3 protein
12 | TRBV6-2/TRBV6-3 | CASSYADSPLHF
16 | TRBV2 | CASIPDRAAYNSPLHF
13 | TRBV7-6 | CASSFSLNTEAFF
14 | TRBV27 | CASSFGLAGDTQYF
13 | TRBV24-1 | CATSDFSTETQYF
15 | TRBV29-1 | CSVETRGTSYNEQFF
14 | TRBV29-1 | CSVEWAGGSETQYF
15 | TRBV10-3 | CAISERQGGNQPQHF
15 | TRBV27 | CASSLDRPRSYEQYF
13 | TRBV14 | CASSQSSGNTIYF
16 | TRBV4-2 | CASSQDGGVSTDTQYF
9 | TRBV2 | CASRGAQYF
15 | TRBV7-6 | CASVGLAGASNEQFF
16 | TRBV4-1 | CASSQDSQGGNYGYTF
15 | TRBV7-4 | CASSAPVSRTGELFF
16 | TRBV4-1 | CASSHSRDRVNQPQHF
17 | TRBV11-3 | CASSLEGSSGSLDTQYF
14 | TRBV7-9 | CASSFPGVNEKLFF
19 | TRBV7-4 | CASSLDSRLAGGLQETQYF
14 | TRBV27 | CASSSQGDTGELFF
16 | TRBV12-3/TRBV12-4 | CASSSPSKEGTDTQYF
13 | TRBV7-9 | CASSLSINEKLFF
13 | TRBV29-1 | CSASHGSGNTIYF
14 | TRBV7-2 | CASSSTGNNQPQHF
12 | TRBV20-1 | CSAKQGTTEAFF
15 | TRBV4-3 | CASSQSPGTYNEQFF
15 | TRBV12-3/TRBV12-4 | CASSQDIRRANVLTF
15 | TRBV29-1 | CSVEGEGRFQETQYF
16 | TRBV5-1 | CASSLVPWSSYNEQFF
16 | TRBV4-2 | CASSQGMTGSYNEQFF
16 | TRBV7-2 | CASSLRTSASYNEQFF
15 | TRBV15 | CATSTGKLDVDTQYF
15 | TRBV4-1 | CASSQPQGPRSGYTF
13 | TRBV3-1 | CASSQGVNTEAFF
17 | TRBV10-1 | CASSESTSGGARETQYF
13 | TRBV12-3/TRBV12-4 | CASSPGPYNEQFF
12 | TRBV6-5 | CASSDRNTEAFF
11 | TRBV21-1 | CASSRTRKAFF
15 | TRBV7-2 | CASSLYSPSTDTQYF
14 | TRBV12-3/TRBV12-4 | CASSFGVQAYGYTF
14 | TRBV2 | CASSLGTGLGGYTF
15 | TRBV25-1 | CASSESGLAGNEQYF
15 | TRBV5-1 | CASSLDGTGEVKQYF
16 | TRBV27 | CASGTSGSPPSNEQFF
18 | TRBV10-1 | CASSESRMGTANTGELFF
14 | TRBV29-1 | CSVGVQGTGETQYF
16 | TRBV4-2 | CASSQTRTAGANVLTF
13 | TRBV12-3/TRBV12-4 | CASHSGPNYGYTF
18 | TRBV4-3 | CASSQGSGRARVSDTQYF
14 | TRBV7-9 | CATSVPGLAGFQYF
11 | TRBV5-1 | CASSSGGEQYF
16 | TRBV7-9 | CASSSLQGKAGSPLHF